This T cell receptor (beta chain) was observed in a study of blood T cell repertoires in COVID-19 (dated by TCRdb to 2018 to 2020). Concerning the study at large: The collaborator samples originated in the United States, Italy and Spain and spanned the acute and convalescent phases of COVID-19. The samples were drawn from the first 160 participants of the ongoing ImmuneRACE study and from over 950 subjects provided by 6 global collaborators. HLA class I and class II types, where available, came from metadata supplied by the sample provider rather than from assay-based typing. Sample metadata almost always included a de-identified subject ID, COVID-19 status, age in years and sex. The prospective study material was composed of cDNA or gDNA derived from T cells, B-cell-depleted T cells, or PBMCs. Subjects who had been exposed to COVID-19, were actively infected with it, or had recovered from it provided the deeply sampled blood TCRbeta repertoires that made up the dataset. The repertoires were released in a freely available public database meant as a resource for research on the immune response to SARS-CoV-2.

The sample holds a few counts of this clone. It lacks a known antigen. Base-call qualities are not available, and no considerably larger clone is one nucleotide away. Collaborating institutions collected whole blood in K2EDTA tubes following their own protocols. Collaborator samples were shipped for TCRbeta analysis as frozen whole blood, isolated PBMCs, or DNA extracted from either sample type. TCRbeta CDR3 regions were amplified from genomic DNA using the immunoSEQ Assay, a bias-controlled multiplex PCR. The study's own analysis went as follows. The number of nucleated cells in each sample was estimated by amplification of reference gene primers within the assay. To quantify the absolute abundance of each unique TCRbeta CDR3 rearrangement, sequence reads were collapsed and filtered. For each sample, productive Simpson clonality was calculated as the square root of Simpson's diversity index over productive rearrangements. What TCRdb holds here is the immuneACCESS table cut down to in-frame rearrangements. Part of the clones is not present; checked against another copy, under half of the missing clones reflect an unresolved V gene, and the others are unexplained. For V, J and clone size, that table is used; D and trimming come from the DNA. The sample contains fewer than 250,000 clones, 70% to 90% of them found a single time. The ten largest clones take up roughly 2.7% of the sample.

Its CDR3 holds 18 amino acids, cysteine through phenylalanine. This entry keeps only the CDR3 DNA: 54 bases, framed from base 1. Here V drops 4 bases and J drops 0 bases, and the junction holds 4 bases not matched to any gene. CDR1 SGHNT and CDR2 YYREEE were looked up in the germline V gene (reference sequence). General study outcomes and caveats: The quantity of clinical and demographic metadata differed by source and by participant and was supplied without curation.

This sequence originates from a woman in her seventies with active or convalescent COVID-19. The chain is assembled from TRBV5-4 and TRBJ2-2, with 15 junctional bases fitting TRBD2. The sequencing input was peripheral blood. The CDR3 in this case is CASSPGLAGGTNTGELFF. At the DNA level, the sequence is TGTGCCAGCAGCCCGGGACTAGCGGGAGGCACGAACACCGGGGAGCTGTTTTTT.